This TCR beta chain was recorded in a study of blood T cell repertoires in COVID-19 (dated by TCRdb to about 2020). With regard to the full study: Collaborator samples came from the United States, Italy and Spain and covered acute and convalescent phases of COVID-19. A de-identified subject ID, COVID-19 status, age in years and sex were almost always included in the sample metadata. The repertoires were released in a freely available public database intended as a resource for research on the immune response to SARS-CoV-2. Where available, HLA class I and class II types were taken from metadata supplied by the sample provider and were not determined by assay-based typing. The dataset comprised deeply sampled blood TCRbeta repertoires from subjects exposed to, actively infected with, or recovered from COVID-19. The prospective study material was composed of cDNA or gDNA derived from T cells, B-cell-depleted T cells, or PBMCs. The samples were drawn from two sources: the first 160 participants of the ongoing ImmuneRACE study, and over 950 subjects contributed by 6 global collaborators. The investigation overall reported the following: The quantity of clinical and demographic metadata differed by source and by participant and was supplied without curation.

The germline V gene (reference sequence) provides CDR1 LGHDT and CDR2 YNNKEL. Reading from cysteine to phenylalanine, the CDR3 counts 13 amino acids. Only CDR3 DNA is held: 39 bases, read in frame from base 1. Germline trimming: 4 bases from V, 7 bases from J; junction bases outside gene matches: 6. The immunoSEQ Assay, a bias-controlled multiplex PCR, was used to amplify TCRbeta CDR3 regions from genomic DNA. The study's own analysis went as follows. The number of nucleated cells in each sample was estimated by amplification of reference gene primers within the assay. To quantify the absolute abundance of each unique TCRbeta CDR3 rearrangement, sequence reads were collapsed and filtered. Productive Simpson clonality was computed per sample as the square root of Simpson's diversity index over productive rearrangements. The table was pulled from immuneACCESS by TCRdb, which kept in-frame rearrangements only. Such tables lose some clones; where checked, under half of the loss comes from unresolved V genes, and the rest has no known cause. Clonal size and the V and J genes are those of that table, whereas D and trimming came from the DNA. This sample is represented by 100,000 to 150,000 clones; approximately 84% of them were singletons. Under 15% of the sample lies in the top ten.

Turning to this clone: Its antigen remains undetermined. No quality values exist for individual bases; no much larger clone is one base distant.

Another Seattle source contributed samples from volunteer blood donors who had recovered from COVID-19. Each collaborating institution followed its own protocols to collect whole blood in K2EDTA tubes. For TCRbeta analysis, collaborator samples were shipped as frozen whole blood, as isolated PBMCs, or as DNA extracted from either sample type. The rearranged chain carries TRBV3-1 (or the pseudogene TRBV3-2) and TRBJ2-5; the central 7 bases match TRBD2. This TCR came from a woman between 25 and 40 years old who had recovered from COVID-19. The sequenced sample was peripheral blood. The bases are TGTGCCAGCAGCCTCGGGAGGTCCGGGACCCAGTACTTC. This sequence encodes CASSLGRSGTQYF.